These 26 T cell receptor beta chains were all obtained from the same sample, sequenced in a study of T cell responses to AZD1222 COVID-19 vaccine. Generated by immunoSEQ multiplex PCR, the TCRdb table keeps only in-frame clones and is missing some. The table lists 150,000 to 200,000 clones, 93% of them singletons. The sample was peripheral blood, taken on day 0 of AZD1222 vaccination. The source is an adult in good health.

The rearrangement uses TRBV19 and TRBJ1-5; TRBD1 agrees at 10 bases. Germline-derived CDR1 and CDR2 are LNHDA and SQIVND (reference sequence). CDR3 length: 17 residues. The J segment lost 5 bases and the V segment lost 6 bases, leaving 13 bases of the junction unmatched. CDR3 protein: CASSNHAGTGVHQPQHF. The CDR3 bases are TGTGCCAGTAGCAACCACGCCGGGACAGGGGTACATCAGCCCCAGCATTTT.

The chain links TRBV10-1 to TRBJ2-7; 9 bases agree with TRBD2. Trimming removed 2 bases from V and 7 bases from J; junction bases left unmatched: 9. CDR1 and CDR2 (germline): WNHNN, SYGVQD (reference sequence). This CDR3 contains 15 residues. Written as DNA, the CDR3 is TGCGCCAGCAGTGAGATCGCGGGAGGGCCGGGTGAGCAGTACTTC. Protein: CASSEIAGGPGEQYF.

The V and J genes are TRBV12-3 or TRBV12-4 and TRBJ1-1, with a possible D match to TRBD1 (5 bases). The CDR3 has 13 amino acids. Trimming took 6 bases from V and 2 from J, leaving 10 bases between them. This CDR3 is CASRSRVNTEAFF. In nucleotides, the CDR3 is TGTGCCAGCAGGAGCAGGGTTAACACTGAAGCTTTCTTT.

The V gene is TRBV2, the J gene TRBJ1-2, with 7 bases that match TRBD1. Germline V gives CDR1 SNHLY, CDR2 FYNNEI. Trimming took 5 bases from V and 1 from J; bases not matched to a gene: 1. CDR3 size: 13 residues. CDR3 region: CASSRDSNYGYTF. CDR3 nucleotides: TGTGCCAGCAGTCGGGACAGTAACTATGGCTACACCTTC. Full variable domain (remainder filled in from reference TRBV2 and TRBJ1-2): EPEVTQTPSHQVTQMGQEVILRCVPISNHLYFYWYRQILGQKVEFLVSFYNNEISEKSEIFDDQFSVERPDGSNFTLKIRSTKLEDSAMYFCASSRDSNYGYTFGSGTRLTVV.

V and J are TRBV27 and TRBJ1-6; perhaps TRBD1 as D (5 bases). Trimming left V 4 bases short and J 9 bases short, with 13 bases between. CDR3 length: 14 residues. Per germline, CDR1 MNHEY and CDR2 SMNVEV (reference sequence). CDR3 sequence (DNA): TGTGCCAGCAGTTCGACAGAAGGCGGTTCACCCCTCCACTTT. Its translation: CASSSTEGGSPLHF.

The chain combines TRBV13 with TRBJ2-7; 7 nucleotides align to TRBD2. The germline CDR1 and CDR2 sequences are PRHDT and FYEKMQ (reference sequence). The J segment lost 3 bases and the V segment lost 0 bases, leaving 11 bases of the junction unmatched. This CDR3 comprises 17 residues. The chain's CDR3 is CASSLGRLAGDGYEQYF. In nucleotides, the CDR3 is TGTGCCAGCAGCTTAGGCCGCCTCGCGGGGGACGGCTACGAGCAGTACTTC.

V gene TRBV15 combines with J gene TRBJ1-5; possibly TRBD1 for D (5 bases). The CDR3 covers 14 residues. With 6 bases removed from V and 5 bases from J, the gap between germline ends came to 14 bases. Germline-derived CDR1 and CDR2 are LNHNV and YYDKDF (reference sequence). CDR3 sequence reads: CATRPGGPHQPQHF. The CDR3 coding sequence is TGTGCCACCAGGCCCGGGGGACCTCATCAGCCCCAGCATTTT.

This chain joins TRBV5-4 and TRBJ2-7; D remains ambiguous. The CDR3 is 12 amino acids. Trimming shortened V by 7 bases and J by 5 bases, and 13 bases separated the two germline ends. CDR1 is SGHNT, CDR2 YYREEE, per germline (reference sequence). CDR3 coding DNA: TGTGCCAGCCACTCACCTTCCCACGAGCAGTACTTC. Translated: CASHSPSHEQYF.

The chain uses TRBV27 and TRBJ1-2; the D is unclear. In germline, CDR1 is MNHEY, CDR2 SMNVEV (reference sequence). The length of the CDR3 is 14 residues. Trimming left V 4 bases short and J 1 base short, with 10 bases between. CDR3 amino acids: CASSSLIGNYGYTF. CDR3 bases: TGTGCCAGCAGTTCCCTTATAGGTAACTATGGCTACACCTTC.

The chain carries TRBV29-1 and TRBJ1-2; TRBD1 might be the D (5 bases). Trimming pared 4 bases from V and 3 bases from J, leaving 12 bases between. This CDR3 is built from 13 residues. Germline-derived CDR1 and CDR2 are SQVTM and ANQGSEA. The DNA for the CDR3 is TGCAGCGTTGCAGGGCAGACCCACTATGGCTACACCTTC. Protein sequence: CSVAGQTHYGYTF.

The genes are TRBV6-4 and TRBJ1-2, with TRBD1 matching over 8 bases. V lost 5 bases and J lost 4; bases outside the gene matches: 3. This CDR3 spans 13 amino acids. The germline CDR1 and CDR2 sequences are MRHNA and SNTAGT. CDR3 in amino acids: CASSRQGFYGYTF. The CDR3 nucleotides are TGTGCCAGCAGTCGACAGGGGTTCTATGGCTACACCTTC.

This chain links TRBV5-8 with TRBJ1-2; tentatively, D is TRBD1 (5 bases). Per germline, CDR1 SGHTS and CDR2 YDEGEE. V was shortened by 4 bases and J by 7 bases, with 14 bases between the two germline ends. The CDR3 covers 13 residues. The CDR3 is CASSPWGFFGYTF. As DNA, the CDR3 is TGTGCCAGCAGCCCTTGGGGGTTCTTTGGCTACACCTTC.

The rearrangement uses TRBV5-1 and TRBJ1-4; D gene ambiguous. V lost 2 bases to trimming and J lost 8 bases, with 13 bases between them. CDR1 and CDR2 from the germline V gene are SGHRS and YFSETQ. The CDR3 has 14 residues. DNA of the CDR3: TGCGCCAGCAGCTTTACGCCAGGACGGGAAAAACTGTTTTTT. It is translated as CASSFTPGREKLFF.

This chain links TRBV4-1 with TRBJ2-2, with no clear D. This CDR3 comprises 15 residues. With 3 bases removed from V and 4 bases from J, the gap between germline ends came to 12 bases. The V gene's germline CDR1 is MGHRA and CDR2 YSYEKL. CDR3 sequence reads: CASSHSTTVTGELFF. In DNA form, the CDR3 reads TGCGCCAGCAGCCATTCAACCACAGTCACCGGGGAGCTGTTTTTT.

The V gene is TRBV5-1, the J gene TRBJ2-1; D is undetermined. The length of the CDR3 is 16 residues. V was shortened by 0 bases and J by 1 base, with 11 bases between the two germline ends. Germline V gene lookup returns CDR1 SGHRS and CDR2 YFSETQ. The CDR3 bases are TGCGCCAGCAGCTTGGGTCTCCTTGGATCCTACAATGAGCAGTTCTTC. Translating it yields CASSLGLLGSYNEQFF.

The chain is built from TRBV3-1 (or the pseudogene TRBV3-2) and TRBJ1-5; 7 nucleotides agree with TRBD1. Germline V gene data show CDR1 as LGHDT and CDR2 as YNNKEL (reference sequence). The V and J ends lost 4 bases and 5 bases, in that order; junction bases with no gene match: 5. This CDR3 region has 14 residues. This chain's CDR3 is CASSLRGVDQPQHF. In DNA, the CDR3 is TGTGCCAGCAGCCTCAGGGGGGTGGATCAGCCCCAGCATTTT.

This clone was seen a single time. CDR3 amino acids: CASSPMAAADTGELFF. CDR3 nucleotide sequence: TGTGCCAGCTCACCCATGGCTGCGGCGGACACCGGGGAGCTGTTTTTT. The chain is built from TRBV18 and TRBJ2-2; D unresolved. The CDR3 length is 16 residues. The germline V gene has CDR1 KGHSH and CDR2 LQKENI. V lost 3 bases, J lost 3 bases, and 14 bases lay in between.

The chain is built from TRBV4-1 and TRBJ2-1, with 8 bases fitting TRBD1. Germline CDR1 and CDR2: MGHRA and YSYEKL. The junction had 12 bases not matched to a gene; V was cut back by 4 bases and J by 10 bases. The CDR3 extends over 15 amino acids. The CDR3 loop is CASSPRGPSSYEQFF. DNA of the CDR3: TGCGCCAGCAGCCCCAGGGGGCCTTCGTCGTACGAGCAGTTCTTC.

The chain couples TRBV3-1 (or the pseudogene TRBV3-2) to TRBJ1-2; no clear D. Per germline, CDR1 LGHDT and CDR2 YNNKEL (reference sequence). The CDR3 extends over 14 amino acids. Between the trimmed V and J ends, which lost 0 bases and 7 bases, there was a span of 12 bases. The CDR3 here is CASSQDLSSRGYTF. In DNA, the CDR3 is TGTGCCAGCAGCCAAGATCTATCCTCTCGTGGCTACACCTTC.

V usage is TRBV27 and J usage is TRBJ1-6, with 9 bases matching TRBD1. The CDR3 extends over 14 amino acids. V shed 6 bases and J 10 bases; nucleotides not matched to a gene: 7. CDR1 is MNHEY, CDR2 SMNVEV, per germline (reference sequence). The DNA of the CDR3 is TGTGCCAGCAGCCCGGGACAGGGAGGATCACCCCTCCACTTT. This translates into CASSPGQGGSPLHF.

J is TRBJ2-7 and V is TRBV5-4, with TRBD2 matching 12 bases. Germline-derived CDR1 and CDR2 are SGHNT and YYREEE (reference sequence). The V segment lost 0 bases and the J segment 4 bases; nucleotides outside the gene matches: 5. The CDR3 length is 16 residues. CDR3 sequence reads: CASSLAGLAGRYEQYF. For the CDR3, the DNA is TGTGCCAGCAGCTTGGCCGGACTAGCGGGGAGATACGAGCAGTACTTC. The full variable domain, completed using reference TRBV5-4 and TRBJ2-7, is ETGVTQSPTHLIKTRGQQVTLRCSSQSGHNTVSWYQQALGQGPQFIFQYYREEENGRGNFPPRFSGLQFPNYSSELNVNALELDDSALYLCASSLAGLAGRYEQYFGPGTRLTVT.

The chain carries TRBV5-1 and TRBJ1-1, with a tentative D call TRBD1 (6 bases). V was cut by 4 bases and J by 0 bases, with 13 bases left in between. This CDR3 is built from 15 residues. Germline assignment: CDR1 SGHRS and CDR2 YFSETQ. The CDR3 nucleotides read TGCGCCAGCAGCAGGGGGAGGGATTTGAACACTGAAGCTTTCTTT. This codes for CASSRGRDLNTEAFF.

The chain links TRBV27 to TRBJ2-1; possibly TRBD2 for D (6 bases). Germline V lookup: CDR1 MNHEY, CDR2 SMNVEV (reference sequence). Between the trimmed V and J ends, which lost 3 bases and 9 bases, there was a span of 15 bases. The length of the CDR3 is 14 residues. This chain's CDR3 is CASSFRRGDSEQFF. The CDR3 DNA is TGTGCCAGCAGTTTTCGGCGGGGTGACAGTGAGCAGTTCTTC.

A few counts support this clone. The junction and the germline gene differ at one end; a read error may be behind it. The V gene is TRBV7-9, the J gene TRBJ1-1; no definite D call. Germline CDR1 is SEHNR and CDR2 is FQNEAQ (reference sequence). The CDR3 contains 10 residues. The CDR3, as DNA: TGTGCCAGCAGCTTAGTATTAGAGATTTTT. Translating gives CASSLVLEIF.

This chain joins TRBV5-1 and TRBJ1-5; D call uncertain. The CDR3 totals 13 residues. The V and J ends lost 0 bases and 4 bases respectively, with 5 bases between them. Germline V gene lookup returns CDR1 SGHRS and CDR2 YFSETQ. The CDR3 loop is CASSLEPNQPQHF. CDR3 DNA: TGCGCCAGCAGCTTGGAACCTAATCAGCCCCAGCATTTT.

The chain carries TRBV4-2 and TRBJ2-2; D may be TRBD1 (5 bases). V was cut by 4 bases and J by 0 bases, with 21 bases left in between. Germline V gene sequence: CDR1 LGHNA, CDR2 YNFKEQ. The length of the CDR3 is 19 residues. CDR3 residues: CASSRDRRLYDANTGELFF. The CDR3 nucleotides read TGTGCCAGCAGCCGAGACAGACGTCTCTACGATGCGAACACCGGGGAGCTGTTTTTT.